The 19 T cell receptor beta chains below were found in one sample sequenced in a study of blood T cell repertoires in COVID-19. This table comes from immunoSEQ multiplex PCR, and its TCRdb copy is limited to in-frame clones, with some not included. The table has 300,000 to 350,000 clones, approximately 90% seen once. The sample consisted of peripheral blood. The source is a man younger than 35 with active or convalescent COVID-19.

V and J are TRBV5-1 and TRBJ2-1; possible D gene TRBD1, 6 bases. This CDR3 is 16 amino acids long. The V gene lost 4 bases and the J gene lost 4 bases, with 18 bases spanning the gap. From germline, CDR1 is SGHRS and CDR2 YFSETQ. CDR3 sequence: CASSARIGTNYNEQFF. The CDR3 DNA reads as TGCGCCAGCAGCGCAAGGATCGGGACAAATTACAATGAGCAGTTCTTC.

This chain joins TRBV6-1 and TRBJ2-2; no reliable D call. This CDR3 region has 16 residues. Germline-derived CDR1 and CDR2 are MNHNS and SASEGT. V dropped 2 bases and J dropped 4 bases, with 14 bases sitting between them. CDR3 DNA sequence: TGTGCCAGCAGTGAATCTTGGAGAGTCGGCACCGGGGAGCTGTTTTTT. Translation gives CASSESWRVGTGELFF.

Concerning this clone itself: This same CDR3 is encoded by further DNA sequences in the sample. The CDR3, as DNA: TGTGCCAGCAGTTCTCTCTACGAGCAGTACTTC. This gives the protein CASSSLYEQYF. The chain couples TRBV28 to TRBJ2-7, with D hard to call. Trimming took off 4 bases at V and 3 bases at J, with 4 bases between the two ends. Germline V gene data show CDR1 as MDHEN and CDR2 as SYDVKM. The CDR3 runs to 11 residues.

The V and J genes are TRBV13 and TRBJ1-1; D might be TRBD1 (6 bases). The V end lost 0 bases, the J end lost 3 bases, and 11 bases lay between the germline ends. Germline V CDR1 and CDR2: PRHDT, FYEKMQ (reference sequence). The CDR3 is made up of 15 amino acids. DNA for the CDR3: TGTGCCAGCAGCTTAGGGCCCAGGGGCGACACTGAAGCTTTCTTT. Translation: CASSLGPRGDTEAFF. The full variable domain, rest sourced from reference TRBV13 and TRBJ1-1, is AAGVIQSPRHLIKEKRETATLKCYPIPRHDTVYWYQQGPGQDPQFLISFYEKMQSDKGSIPDRFSAQQFSDYHSELNMSSLELGDSALYFCASSLGPRGDTEAFFGQGTRLTVV.

This clone was seen only once. V and J are TRBV4-3 and TRBJ1-1, with D perhaps TRBD1 (6 bases). This CDR3 comprises 14 residues. V gave up 9 bases and J gave up 2 bases, with 16 bases separating them. CDR1 and CDR2 from the germline V gene are LGHNA and YSLEER. The CDR3 DNA sequence: TGCGCCAGTACGACGGACAGACTTAACACTGAAGCTTTCTTT. The encoded protein is CASTTDRLNTEAFF.

This clone appeared a single time. This chain links TRBV15 with TRBJ2-7; 10 nucleotides agree with TRBD2. The CDR3 runs 15 residues. V dropped 3 bases and J dropped 1; count of bases not matched to a gene: 3. Germline-derived CDR1 and CDR2 are LNHNV and YYDKDF (reference sequence). The CDR3 DNA reads as TGTGCCACCAGCAGCCCGGGACTAGCGTCCTACGAGCAGTACTTC. Its protein is CATSSPGLASYEQYF.

This clone came up a few times. The chain is built from TRBV4-3 and TRBJ1-6; 7 nucleotides line up with TRBD1. CDR3 length: 15 residues. Germline lookup yields CDR1 LGHNA and CDR2 YSLEER. The junction had 4 bases not matched to a gene; V was cut back by 1 base and J by 7 bases. The CDR3 DNA sequence: TGCGCCAGCAGCCAAGCCGGGACAGCAAATTCACCCCTCCACTTT. Its translation is CASSQAGTANSPLHF.

This chain links TRBV19 with TRBJ1-5; perhaps TRBD1 as D (5 bases). Trimming left V 4 bases short and J 5 bases short, with 9 bases between. The CDR3 is made up of 13 amino acids. CDR1 is LNHDA and CDR2 is SQIVND in the germline V gene (reference sequence). CDR3 DNA: TGTGCCAGTAGTAAGGCAGGGCATCAGCCCCAGCATTTT. Protein product: CASSKAGHQPQHF.

This rearrangement joins TRBV9 to TRBJ2-7, with TRBD1 identical over 7 bases. The CDR3 contains 15 residues. Trimming cost V 0 bases and J 9 bases; bases outside gene matches: 12. Germline V lookup: CDR1 SGDLS, CDR2 YYNGEE. The CDR3: CASSVAPRTGSLQYF. The CDR3 DNA reads as TGTGCCAGCAGCGTAGCACCCCGGACAGGATCGTTGCAGTACTTC.

The chain is built from TRBV14 and TRBJ1-1, with D possibly matching TRBD1 (6 bases). This CDR3 contains 14 residues. The germline V and J ends were trimmed by 2 bases and 3 bases, with 10 bases remaining between them. Germline CDR1 reads SGHDN; CDR2 reads FVKESK. The CDR3 DNA is TGTGCCAGCAGCCAACGAGGGGGTTACACTGAAGCTTTCTTT. Translated: CASSQRGGYTEAFF.

This clone occurred once. This rearrangement joins TRBV3-1 (or the pseudogene TRBV3-2) to TRBJ2-3; TRBD2 is a possible D gene (6 bases). This CDR3 has 13 amino acids. Looked up from germline, CDR1 is LGHDT and CDR2 is YNNKEL (reference sequence). V lost 8 bases, J lost 5 bases, and 14 bases lay in between. For the CDR3, the DNA is TGTGCCAGCCGTACTCAGGGAGGAGATACGCAGTATTTT. This encodes CASRTQGGDTQYF.

In DNA, the CDR3 is TGTGCCAGCAGCTTAGCAACGGGGTTTGCTCTCCCTTATGGCTACACCTTC. Translation: CASSLATGFALPYGYTF. The chain carries TRBV7-6 and TRBJ1-2; no clear D gene. The germline V and J ends were trimmed by 0 bases and 5 bases, with 19 bases remaining between them. CDR1 SGHVS and CDR2 FNYEAQ come from the germline V gene. The CDR3 extends over 17 amino acids.

The J gene is TRBJ2-5, the V gene TRBV24-1, with 11 nucleotides matching TRBD1. There are 16 residues in the CDR3. J lost 2 bases, V lost 3 bases, and 4 bases had no gene match. Per germline, CDR1 KGHDR and CDR2 SFDVKD. This CDR3 reads CATSDPGDRGQETQYF. As DNA, the CDR3 is TGTGCCACCAGTGATCCGGGGGACAGGGGGCAAGAGACCCAGTACTTC.

V usage is TRBV11-2 and J usage is TRBJ2-3; possibly TRBD2 for D (5 bases). CDR1 and CDR2 from the germline V gene are SGHAT and FQNNGV. Trimming took 5 bases from V and 1 from J, leaving 16 bases between them. This CDR3 comprises 16 residues. CDR3 residues: CASSPSIREGTDTQYF. The CDR3 nucleotides read TGTGCCAGCAGCCCTAGCATTCGAGAAGGCACAGATACGCAGTATTTT.

The rearrangement joins TRBV9 to TRBJ1-6, with D uncertain. V was pared by 0 bases and J by 8 bases, with 15 bases between. In germline, CDR1 is SGDLS, CDR2 YYNGEE. The CDR3 is 16 residues long. The CDR3 region is CASSVAPQGAHSPLHF. For the CDR3, the DNA is TGTGCCAGCAGCGTAGCACCTCAAGGAGCTCATTCACCCCTCCACTTT. The variable domain in full, with the rest retrieved from reference TRBV9 and TRBJ1-6, is DSGVTQTPKHLITATGQRVTLRCSPRSGDLSVYWYQQSLDQGLQFLIQYYNGEERAKGNILERFSAQQFPDLHSELNLSSLELGDSALYFCASSVAPQGAHSPLHFGNGTRLTVT.

V gene TRBV3-1 (or the pseudogene TRBV3-2) combines with J gene TRBJ2-2, with 9 positions matching TRBD2. V lost 4 bases, J lost 5 bases, and 11 bases stayed unmatched. Germline V gene sequence: CDR1 LGHDT, CDR2 YNNKEL (reference sequence). The CDR3 contains 17 residues. The CDR3 DNA reads TGTGCCAGCAGCCCCTCCGGCGGGGGGGCGAGGACCGGGGAGCTGTTTTTT. It specifies CASSPSGGGARTGELFF.

The CDR3 DNA reads TGTGCCAGCAGCTTAGGCTATCGTTCACCCCTCCACTTT. Its translation is CASSLGYRSPLHF. The chain employs TRBV7-2 and TRBJ1-6; the D is unclear. Germline V gene sequence: CDR1 SGHTA, CDR2 FQGNSA. The V end lost 1 base, the J end lost 9 bases, and 7 bases lay between the germline ends. The CDR3 is 13 amino acids.

V gene TRBV29-1 combines with J gene TRBJ1-2, with 10 bases matching TRBD1. The J segment lost 4 bases and the V segment lost 6 bases, leaving 5 bases of the junction unmatched. This CDR3 has 13 residues. Germline V gene sequence: CDR1 SQVTM, CDR2 ANQGSEA. The CDR3 DNA reads as TGCAGCGTCCCCGGACAGGGGGGCTATGGCTACACCTTC. This translates into CSVPGQGGYGYTF.

J is TRBJ1-2 and V is TRBV9; the match to TRBD1 covers 8 bases. V lost 2 bases and J lost 8; bases outside the gene matches: 8. Germline assignment: CDR1 SGDLS and CDR2 YYNGEE. The CDR3 has 14 amino acids. The CDR3 sequence is CASSVGSGGIGYTF. The CDR3 DNA is TGTGCCAGCAGCGTCGGATCAGGGGGCATAGGCTACACCTTC.